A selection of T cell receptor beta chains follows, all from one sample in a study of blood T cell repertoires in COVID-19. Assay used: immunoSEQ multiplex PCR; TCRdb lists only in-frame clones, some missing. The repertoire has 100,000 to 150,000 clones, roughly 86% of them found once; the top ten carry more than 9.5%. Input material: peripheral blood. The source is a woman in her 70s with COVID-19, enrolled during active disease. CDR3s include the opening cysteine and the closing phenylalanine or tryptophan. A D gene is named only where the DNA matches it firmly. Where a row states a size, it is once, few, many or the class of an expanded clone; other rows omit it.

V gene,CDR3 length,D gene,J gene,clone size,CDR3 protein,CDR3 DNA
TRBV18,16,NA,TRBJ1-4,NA,CASSPGVIATNEKLFF,TGTGCCAGCTCACCGGGCGTAATTGCAACTAATGAAAAACTGTTTTTT
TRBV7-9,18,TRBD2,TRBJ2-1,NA,CASSPPRHSGGRYNEQFF,TGTGCCAGCAGCCCCCCGAGGCATAGCGGGGGCCGCTACAATGAGCAGTTCTTC
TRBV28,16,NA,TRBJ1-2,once,CASSNPAASLGNGYTF,TGTGCCAGCAGTAACCCTGCGGCATCCCTCGGCAATGGCTACACCTTC
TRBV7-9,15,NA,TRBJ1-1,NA,CASSTSGKGNTEAFF,TGTGCCAGCAGCACTAGCGGTAAAGGGAACACTGAAGCTTTCTTT
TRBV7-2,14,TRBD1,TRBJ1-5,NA,CASSGTGGGQPQHF,TGTGCCAGCAGCGGAACAGGGGGCGGGCAGCCCCAGCATTTT
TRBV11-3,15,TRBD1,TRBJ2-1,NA,CASSFGQGSYNEQFF,TGTGCCAGCAGCTTTGGACAGGGGTCCTACAATGAGCAGTTCTTC
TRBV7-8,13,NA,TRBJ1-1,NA,CASSFSEDTEAFF,TGTGCCAGCAGCTTTTCAGAAGACACTGAAGCTTTCTTT
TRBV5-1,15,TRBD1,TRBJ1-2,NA,CASSLDGTGLESYTF,TGCGCCAGCAGCTTGGACGGGACAGGCCTAGAGAGCTACACCTTC
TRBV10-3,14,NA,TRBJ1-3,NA,CAMAWGESGNTIYF,TGTGCCATGGCGTGGGGGGAGTCAGGAAACACCATATATTTT
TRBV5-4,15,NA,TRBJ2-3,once,CASSWSAGDTDTQYF,TGTGCCAGCAGCTGGTCGGCAGGGGACACAGATACGCAGTATTTT
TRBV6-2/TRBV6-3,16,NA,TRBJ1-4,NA,CASSPTAPATNEKLFF,TGTGCCAGCAGCCCTACAGCTCCTGCAACTAATGAAAAACTGTTTTTT
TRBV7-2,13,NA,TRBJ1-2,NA,CASSLETVRGYTF,TGTGCCAGCAGCTTAGAGACAGTCCGTGGCTACACCTTC
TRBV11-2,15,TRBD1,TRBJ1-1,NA,CASSLQGQGGTEAFF,TGTGCCAGCAGCTTGCAGGGACAGGGGGGGACTGAAGCTTTCTTT
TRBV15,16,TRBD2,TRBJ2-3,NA,CATSRGAGGSTDTQYF,TGTGCCACCAGTAGAGGGGCGGGGGGCAGCACAGATACGCAGTATTTT
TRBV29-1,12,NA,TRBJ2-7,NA,CSVESGVYEQYF,TGCAGCGTTGAATCGGGGGTCTACGAGCAGTACTTC
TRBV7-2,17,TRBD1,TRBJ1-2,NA,CASSLIRGPLRDYGYTF,TGTGCCAGCAGCTTAATCAGGGGGCCACTCCGGGACTATGGCTACACCTTC
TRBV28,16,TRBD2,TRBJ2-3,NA,CASSSLLAGFMYTQYF,TGTGCCAGCAGTTCCCTACTAGCGGGGTTCATGTATACGCAGTATTTT
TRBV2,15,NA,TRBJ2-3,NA,CASRWTGLSTDTQYF,TGTGCCAGCAGGTGGACTGGGTTGAGCACAGATACGCAGTATTTT
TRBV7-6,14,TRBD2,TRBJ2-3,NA,CASSRSGGTDTQYF,TGTGCCAGCAGCCGAAGCGGGGGGACAGATACGCAGTATTTT
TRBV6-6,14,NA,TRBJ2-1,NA,CASSGGTVRFEQFF,TGTGCCAGCAGCGGAGGGACCGTCCGCTTTGAGCAGTTCTTC
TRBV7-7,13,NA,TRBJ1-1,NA,CASSAAVVSEAFF,TGTGCTAGCAGCGCCGCGGTAGTTTCTGAAGCTTTCTTT
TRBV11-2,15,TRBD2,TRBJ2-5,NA,CASSRLAGFQETQYF,TGTGCCAGCAGCAGACTAGCGGGGTTCCAAGAGACCCAGTACTTC
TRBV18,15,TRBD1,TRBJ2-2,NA,CASSPSGTGLRELFF,TGTGCCAGCTCACCTTCCGGGACAGGGCTACGAGAGCTGTTTTTT
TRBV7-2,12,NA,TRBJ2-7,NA,CASSQFSYEQYF,TGTGCCAGCAGCCAATTCTCCTACGAGCAGTACTTC
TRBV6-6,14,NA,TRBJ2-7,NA,CASSYSSGSYEQYF,TGTGCCAGCAGTTACTCGTCAGGTTCCTACGAGCAGTACTTC
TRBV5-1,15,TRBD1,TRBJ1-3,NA,CASSSQGSSGNTIYF,TGCGCCAGCAGCTCACAGGGGAGCTCTGGAAACACCATATATTTT
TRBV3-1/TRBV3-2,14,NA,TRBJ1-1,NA,CASSQFTDATEAFF,TGTGCCAGCAGCCAATTTACAGACGCCACTGAAGCTTTCTTT
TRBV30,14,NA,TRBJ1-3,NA,CAWSVSNSGNTIYF,TGTGCCTGGAGTGTGAGTAACTCTGGAAACACCATATATTTT
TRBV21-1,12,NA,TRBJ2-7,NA,CASRGRSYEQYF,TGTGCCAGCAGGGGCCGCTCCTACGAGCAGTACTTC
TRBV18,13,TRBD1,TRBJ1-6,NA,CASRDREVSPLHF,TGTGCCAGTCGAGACAGGGAGGTTTCACCCCTCCACTTT
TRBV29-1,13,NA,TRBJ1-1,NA,CSVPRGAATEAFF,TGCAGCGTCCCCCGGGGTGCGGCCACTGAAGCTTTCTTT
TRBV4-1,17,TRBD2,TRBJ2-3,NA,CASSQDPGGGPTDTQYF,TGCGCCAGCAGCCAAGATCCGGGCGGGGGGCCCACAGATACGCAGTATTTT
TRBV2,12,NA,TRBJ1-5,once,CASTSGNQPQHF,TGTGCCAGCACTTCGGGCAATCAGCCCCAGCATTTT
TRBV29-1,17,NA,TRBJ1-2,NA,CSVEAPPGISWDYGYTF,TGCAGCGTTGAAGCGCCGCCCGGGATTAGTTGGGACTATGGCTACACCTTC
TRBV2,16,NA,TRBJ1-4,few,CASSLDRPTSNEKLFF,TGTGCCAGCAGCCTCGACAGGCCAACCTCTAATGAAAAACTGTTTTTT